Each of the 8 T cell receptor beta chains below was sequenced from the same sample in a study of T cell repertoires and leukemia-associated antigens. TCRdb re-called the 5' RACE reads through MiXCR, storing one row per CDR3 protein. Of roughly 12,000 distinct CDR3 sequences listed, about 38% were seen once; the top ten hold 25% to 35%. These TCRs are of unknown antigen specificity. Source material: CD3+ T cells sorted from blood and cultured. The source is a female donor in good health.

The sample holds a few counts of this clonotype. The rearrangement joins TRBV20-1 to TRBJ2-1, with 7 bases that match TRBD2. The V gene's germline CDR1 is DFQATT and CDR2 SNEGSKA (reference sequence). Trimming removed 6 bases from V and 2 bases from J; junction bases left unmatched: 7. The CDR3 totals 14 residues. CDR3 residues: CSATGGQAYNEQFF. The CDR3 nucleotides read TGCAGTGCCACGGGAGGCCAAGCCTACAATGAGCAGTTCTTC.

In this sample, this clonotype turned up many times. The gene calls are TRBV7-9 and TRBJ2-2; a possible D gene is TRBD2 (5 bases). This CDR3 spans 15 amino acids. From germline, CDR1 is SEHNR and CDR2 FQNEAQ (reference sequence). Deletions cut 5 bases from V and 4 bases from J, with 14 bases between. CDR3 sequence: CASSGGWQTTGELFF. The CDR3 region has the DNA TGTGCCAGCAGCGGAGGCTGGCAGACCACCGGGGAGCTGTTTTTT. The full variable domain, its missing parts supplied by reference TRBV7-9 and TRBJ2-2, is DTGVSQNPRHKITKRGQNVTFRCDPISEHNRLYWYRQTLGQGPEFLTYFQNEAQLEKSRLLSDRFSAERPKGSFSTLEIQRTEQGDSAMYLCASSGGWQTTGELFFGEGSRLTVL.

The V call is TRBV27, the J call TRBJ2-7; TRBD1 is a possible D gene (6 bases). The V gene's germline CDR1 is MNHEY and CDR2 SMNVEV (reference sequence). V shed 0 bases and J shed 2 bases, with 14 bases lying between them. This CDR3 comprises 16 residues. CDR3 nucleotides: TGTGCCAGCAGTTTATCGGGGGCAGCCACGCCCTACGAGCAGTACTTC. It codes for CASSLSGAATPYEQYF.

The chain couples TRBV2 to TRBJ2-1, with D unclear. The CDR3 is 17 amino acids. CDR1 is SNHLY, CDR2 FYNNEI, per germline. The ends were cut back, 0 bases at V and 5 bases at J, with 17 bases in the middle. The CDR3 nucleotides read TGTGCCAGCAGTGAAGCCCAAACTTCCAGCTTCCACAATGAGCAGTTCTTC. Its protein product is CASSEAQTSSFHNEQFF.

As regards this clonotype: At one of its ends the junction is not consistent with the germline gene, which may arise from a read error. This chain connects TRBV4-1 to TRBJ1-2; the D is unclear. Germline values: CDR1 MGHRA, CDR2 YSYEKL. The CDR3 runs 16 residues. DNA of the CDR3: TGCGCCAGCAGCCAAGACCCGGGATTCAGGAGCTATGGCTGCACCTTC. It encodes CASSQDPGFRSYGCTF.

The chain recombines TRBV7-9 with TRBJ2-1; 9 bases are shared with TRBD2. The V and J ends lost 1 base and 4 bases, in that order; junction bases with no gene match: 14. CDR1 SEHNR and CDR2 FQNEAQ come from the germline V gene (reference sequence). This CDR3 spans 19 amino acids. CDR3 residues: CASSLGLLAGSYLYNEQFF. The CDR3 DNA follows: TGTGCCAGCAGCTTAGGATTGCTAGCGGGATCTTACCTTTACAATGAGCAGTTCTTC. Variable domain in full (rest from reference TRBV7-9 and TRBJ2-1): DTGVSQNPRHKITKRGQNVTFRCDPISEHNRLYWYRQTLGQGPEFLTYFQNEAQLEKSRLLSDRFSAERPKGSFSTLEIQRTEQGDSAMYLCASSLGLLAGSYLYNEQFFGPGTRLTVL.

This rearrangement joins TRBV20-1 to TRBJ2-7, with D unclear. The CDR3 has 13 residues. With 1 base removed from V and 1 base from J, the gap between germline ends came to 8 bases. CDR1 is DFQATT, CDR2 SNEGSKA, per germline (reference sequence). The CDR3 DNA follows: TGCAGTGCTAGAGTAGACGGTTCCTACGAGCAGTACTTC. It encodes CSARVDGSYEQYF.

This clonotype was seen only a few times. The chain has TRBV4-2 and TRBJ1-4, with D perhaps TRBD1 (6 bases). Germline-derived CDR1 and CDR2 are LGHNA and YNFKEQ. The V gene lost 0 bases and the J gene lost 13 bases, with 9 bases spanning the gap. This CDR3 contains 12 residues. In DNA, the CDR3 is TGTGCCAGCAGCCAAGAAGGGGGTGGACTGTTTTTT. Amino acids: CASSQEGGGLFF.